Listed below are T cell receptor beta chains from one sample, sequenced in a study of blood T cell dynamics during melanoma immunotherapy. Data came from immunoSEQ multiplex PCR; TCRdb stores just in-frame clones and leaves some out. The sample consists of almost 15,000 clones, 90% to 95% of them appearing once. This sample comprised blood, obtained from a patient treated with checkpoint blockade. The receptor source for this set is a human donor with melanoma. Each CDR3 is given without its conserved first and last residue.

j_call,cdr3_length,v_call,cdr3_aa
TRBJ2-3,16,TRBV7-2,ASSLDRPRTGGTDTQY
TRBJ2-3,14,TRBV6-6,ASSSPIRMSTDTQY
TRBJ1-3,14,TRBV5-6,ASSQRALVVGNTIY
TRBJ1-2,12,TRBV7-9,ASTAGPPEGGYT
TRBJ1-5,14,TRBV2,ASSREQGSFNQPQH
TRBJ1-2,10,TRBV9,ASSENHYGYT
TRBJ2-7,12,TRBV7-2,ASSSPGTPLEQY
TRBJ2-3,9,TRBV2,ASRSGGTQY
TRBJ1-3,16,TRBV15,ATSRGSTYQWPGNTIY
TRBJ2-2,12,TRBV5-1,ASSRGGRTGELF
TRBJ1-2,15,TRBV25-1,ASSHTLGTGQNYGYT
TRBJ2-7,14,TRBV4-2,ASSQSPTSGGYEQY
TRBJ1-1,11,TRBV19,ASSETVGTEAF
TRBJ1-4,12,TRBV11-2,ASSLVNLNEKLF
TRBJ2-5,13,TRBV5-1,ASSFGGSGQETQY
TRBJ2-5,10,TRBV5-4,ASSFGYREVY
TRBJ2-7,10,TRBV7-2,ASSIGRVEQY
TRBJ1-6,14,TRBV5-1,ASSVDRGRSNSPLH
TRBJ2-6,15,TRBV28,ATSGGDGVSGANVLT
TRBJ1-5,11,TRBV10-3,AIRDSSNQPQH
TRBJ2-1,13,TRBV27,ASSLFPEPYNEQF
TRBJ1-2,12,TRBV2,ASSPGQGNYGYT
TRBJ2-1,12,TRBV7-2,ASSYGAQTGEQF
TRBJ2-1,10,TRBV7-9,ASISFKEEQF
TRBJ1-1,14,TRBV4-1,ASSQVGKTGGTEAF
TRBJ1-1,12,TRBV30,AWSITGVGTEAF
TRBJ1-1,12,TRBV28,ASSRSGGRTEAF